The text below deals with one T cell receptor (beta chain). Its cognate antigen is unknown. The data originate from a study of cytomegalovirus exposure and HLA in healthy donors. Findings and caveats of the study: In a later analysis, TCR association rates varied by HLA locus: DRB1 most, HLA-C fewest. Later analysis showed most CMV-associated TCR beta chains appearing HLA-restricted. It was confirmed in vitro that a few of the CMV-associated chains were specific for CMV antigens.

The germline V and J ends were trimmed by 4 bases and 0 bases, with 10 bases remaining between them. CDR3 length: 16 amino acids. Germline CDR1 ENHRY, CDR2 SYGVKD. The PCR was carried out with 60 Vbeta primers and 13 Jbeta primers. TCRdb's table, derived via immunoSEQ multiplex PCR, lists solely in-frame clones and lacks some. Counted here are about 120,000 clones, 80% occurring once; the ten biggest clones make up 7.5% to 9.5%. Unrecorded immune exposures were likely, despite nominal health at sampling. The chain links TRBV10-3 to TRBJ1-6; the D gene is possibly TRBD1 (5 bases). The clonotype originates from a female donor in good health and CMV-seropositive. The sample comprised PBMCs. The CDR3, as DNA: TGTGCCATCAGTGGACAGCTGAGCTCCTATAATTCACCCCTCCACTTT. It specifies CAISGQLSSYNSPLHF.